A single sample gave rise to the 25 T cell receptor beta chains below, sequenced in a study of blood T cell repertoires in COVID-19. Repertoires were generated with immunoSEQ multiplex PCR, while TCRdb's copy carries only in-frame clones and drops some. The sample includes approximately 70,000 clones, about 81% seen only once; the top ten take roughly 15%. The source material was peripheral blood. These TCRs come from a woman of 80 years or more with acute or convalescent COVID-19.

This clone was seen a single time. The rearrangement links TRBV3-1 (or the pseudogene TRBV3-2) to TRBJ2-7; D is unclear. This CDR3 is built from 14 residues. Germline V gene lookup returns CDR1 LGHDT and CDR2 YNNKEL (reference sequence). V dropped 1 base and J dropped 7 bases, with 14 bases sitting between them. As DNA, the CDR3 is TGTGCCAGCAGCCAAGGGTGGCTAGTAGAAGAGCAGTACTTC. This codes for CASSQGWLVEEQYF.

The V gene is TRBV5-1, the J gene TRBJ2-2, with D possibly being TRBD2 (5 bases). The V end was cut by 5 bases, the J end by 6 bases, with 8 bases between. CDR1 is SGHRS, CDR2 YFSETQ, per germline. The CDR3 consists of 12 residues. The CDR3 nucleotides are TGCGCCAGCAGGAAGGGAGCCGGGGAGCTGTTTTTT. Translation gives CASRKGAGELFF.

A few counts support this clone. This chain's CDR3 is CASSLNSGAGYEQYF. Here the CDR3 DNA reads TGCGCCAGCAGCTTAAACTCAGGGGCCGGGTACGAGCAGTACTTC. This chain uses TRBV5-1 with TRBJ2-7, with D tentatively TRBD1 (6 bases). Germline assignment: CDR1 SGHRS and CDR2 YFSETQ. The CDR3 length is 15 residues. Trimming pared 2 bases from V and 4 bases from J, leaving 16 bases between.

The chain is built from TRBV19 and TRBJ2-1, with 9 bases fitting TRBD2. The germline V gene has CDR1 LNHDA and CDR2 SQIVND (reference sequence). The CDR3 covers 16 residues. V lost 5 bases, J lost 3 bases, and 8 bases stayed unmatched. CDR3 sequence reads: CASSAFGGRVYNEQFF. In DNA form, the CDR3 reads TGTGCCAGTAGTGCTTTCGGCGGGAGGGTCTACAATGAGCAGTTCTTC.

The rearrangement joins TRBV11-2 to TRBJ2-4; 13 positions agree with TRBD2. Germline assignment: CDR1 SGHAT and CDR2 FQNNGV. CDR3 length: 17 amino acids. Trimming removed 4 bases from V and 15 bases from J; junction bases left unmatched: 18. The CDR3 sequence is CASSSFSWTSGSGLGYF. The CDR3 DNA follows: TGTGCCAGCAGCTCCTTCTCTTGGACTAGCGGGAGTGGGTTGGGGTACTTC.

This chain joins TRBV27 and TRBJ2-5, with 7 bases that match TRBD1. Germline V gene data show CDR1 as MNHEY and CDR2 as SMNVEV (reference sequence). The ends lost 5 bases at V and 1 base at J; junction bases unmatched: 7. CDR3 size: 15 residues. The CDR3 bases are TGTGCCAGCAGTCCTACAGGGGCAGGCCAAGAGACCCAGTACTTC. Amino acids: CASSPTGAGQETQYF.

V is TRBV20-1 and J is TRBJ2-1; 7 bases fit TRBD2. Germline assignment: CDR1 DFQATT and CDR2 SNEGSKA (reference sequence). After removal of 3 bases from V and 5 bases from J, the junction contained 13 bases not matched to a gene. The CDR3 has 16 residues. CDR3 nucleotide sequence: TGCAGTGCTAGTCCCCTCTGGACTAGTGGGAACAATGAGCAGTTCTTC. As protein: CSASPLWTSGNNEQFF.

The chain is built from TRBV15 and TRBJ2-5, with TRBD1 matching over 7 bases. Germline values: CDR1 LNHNV, CDR2 YYDKDF (reference sequence). Trimming took 1 base from V and 5 from J; bases not matched to a gene: 7. The length of the CDR3 is 15 residues. CDR3: CATSRAVGGGETQYF. The CDR3 nucleotides are TGTGCCACCAGCAGAGCGGTAGGGGGCGGCGAGACCCAGTACTTC.

The gene calls are TRBV11-2 and TRBJ2-1, with a possible D match to TRBD2 (5 bases). Trimming stripped 5 bases from V and 6 bases from J, with 17 bases between. Germline values: CDR1 SGHAT, CDR2 FQNNGV. The length of the CDR3 is 15 residues. The CDR3 is CASSQDSATLNEQFF. The CDR3 coding sequence is TGTGCCAGCAGCCAGGACTCCGCAACTCTCAATGAGCAGTTCTTC.

The CDR3 DNA is TGTGCCAGCTCACCACTCAGCGGGAGTACCAACGAGCAGTACTTC. Protein product: CASSPLSGSTNEQYF. The V gene is TRBV18, the J gene TRBJ2-7; TRBD2 aligns across 8 bases. Germline V gives CDR1 KGHSH, CDR2 LQKENI. V was pared by 1 base and J by 5 bases, with 7 bases of the junction left unmatched. This CDR3 region has 15 residues.

The chain joins TRBV4-1 to TRBJ1-2; 9 bases align to TRBD1. V gave up 3 bases and J gave up 2 bases; unmatched junction bases: 4. In germline, CDR1 is MGHRA, CDR2 YSYEKL. The CDR3 is made up of 15 amino acids. The CDR3 DNA reads as TGCGCCAGCAGCCAGGGGGGACAGGGAAACTATGGCTACACCTTC. Translation: CASSQGGQGNYGYTF.

The chain carries TRBV5-1 and TRBJ1-4; 7 bases match TRBD1. Looked up from germline, CDR1 is SGHRS and CDR2 is YFSETQ. Losses at the gene ends were 3 bases for V and 7 bases for J; bases not matched to a gene: 12. The CDR3 has 16 amino acids. CDR3 in DNA: TGCGCCAGCAGCTGGGGGTTGAGACAGGGTGGTGAAAAACTGTTTTTT. Its protein product is CASSWGLRQGGEKLFF.

The rearrangement uses TRBV28 and TRBJ2-2; D may be TRBD2 (5 bases). CDR1 and CDR2 from the germline V gene are MDHEN and SYDVKM. The V end was cut by 4 bases, the J end by 0 bases, with 6 bases between. The CDR3 is 14 residues long. The CDR3 DNA reads as TGTGCCAGCAGTTCGGACTCGAACACCGGGGAGCTGTTTTTT. It translates to CASSSDSNTGELFF.

The J gene is TRBJ2-3, the V gene TRBV5-6; 9 nucleotides align to TRBD2. CDR1 is SGHDT and CDR2 is YYEEEE in the germline V gene. This CDR3 has 17 amino acids. V lost 0 bases, J lost 1 base, and 6 bases stayed unmatched. This CDR3 is CASSLGIGGRGTDTQYF. CDR3 coding DNA: TGTGCCAGCAGCTTGGGAATTGGCGGGAGGGGCACAGATACGCAGTATTTT.

The rearrangement links TRBV7-9 to TRBJ1-2; the match to TRBD1 covers 9 bases. CDR3 size: 14 residues. Germline assignment: CDR1 SEHNR and CDR2 FQNEAQ (reference sequence). V lost 4 bases, J lost 7 bases, and 7 bases stayed unmatched. Here the CDR3 reads CASSWDRVLGGYTF. The CDR3 DNA reads TGTGCCAGCAGCTGGGACAGGGTGTTGGGTGGCTACACCTTC. Full variable domain (remainder filled in from reference TRBV7-9 and TRBJ1-2): DTGVSQNPRHKITKRGQNVTFRCDPISEHNRLYWYRQTLGQGPEFLTYFQNEAQLEKSRLLSDRFSAERPKGSFSTLEIQRTEQGDSAMYLCASSWDRVLGGYTFGSGTRLTVV.

V and J are TRBV5-1 and TRBJ2-7; D is unresolved. Between the trimmed V and J ends, which lost 0 bases and 8 bases, there was a span of 15 bases. Germline V gives CDR1 SGHRS, CDR2 YFSETQ. This CDR3 spans 14 amino acids. CDR3 nucleotide sequence: TGCGCCAGCAGCTTGGACCGATCCTCGGTGAAGCAGTACTTC. It translates to CASSLDRSSVKQYF. Looking up the rest from reference TRBV5-1 and TRBJ2-7 gives the full variable domain: KAGVTQTPRYLIKTRGQQVTLSCSPISGHRSVSWYQQTPGQGLQFLFEYFSETQRNKGNFPGRFSGRQFSNSRSEMNVSTLELGDSALYLCASSLDRSSVKQYFGPGTRLTVT.

Only one count was recorded for this clone. This chain connects TRBV10-3 to TRBJ2-1, with D tentatively TRBD2 (6 bases). The CDR3 runs to 17 residues. The V end lost 7 bases, the J end lost 7 bases, and 26 bases lay between the germline ends. Germline assignment: CDR1 ENHRY and CDR2 SYGVKD. Written as DNA, the CDR3 is TGTGCCATCAATCCTTGGCCAAGGAGGGAGATTTGGAATGAGCAGTTCTTC. Its translation is CAINPWPRREIWNEQFF.

The V gene is TRBV21-1, the J gene TRBJ1-2. TRBV21-1 is deemed a pseudogene. This CDR3 comprises 17 residues. CDR3 region: CASSNPSNLGSADGYTF. As DNA, the CDR3 is TGTGCCAGCAGCAACCCCTCAAACCTAGGTAGTGCGGATGGCTACACCTTC.

J is TRBJ2-1 and V is TRBV29-1; 9 nucleotides align to TRBD1. This CDR3 comprises 12 residues. V lost 5 bases to trimming and J lost 7 bases; unmatched junction nucleotides: 3. Looked up from germline, CDR1 is SQVTM and CDR2 is ANQGSEA. DNA of the CDR3: TGCAGCGTTCGGACAGGGGTGAATGAGCAGTTCTTC. Its translation is CSVRTGVNEQFF.

The chain is built from TRBV6-2 or TRBV6-3 and TRBJ2-7, with TRBD2 matching over 8 bases. The germline V gene has CDR1 MNHEY and CDR2 SVGEGT. The CDR3 extends over 16 amino acids. V dropped 2 bases and J dropped 5; count of bases not matched to a gene: 11. The DNA of the CDR3 is TGTGCCAGCAGTTACCCTCCGGGACTAGTCGCCCACGAGCAGTACTTC. This gives the protein CASSYPPGLVAHEQYF.

The chain employs TRBV5-1 and TRBJ2-1; tentatively, D is TRBD1 (6 bases). V lost 3 bases to trimming and J lost 0 bases, with 10 bases between them. Looked up from germline, CDR1 is SGHRS and CDR2 is YFSETQ. The length of the CDR3 is 15 residues. The CDR3 DNA sequence: TGCGCCAGCAGCTCCCGGGACATCTCCTACAATGAGCAGTTCTTC. Amino acid sequence: CASSSRDISYNEQFF. Combining the CDR3 with reference TRBV5-1 and TRBJ2-1 gives the whole variable domain KAGVTQTPRYLIKTRGQQVTLSCSPISGHRSVSWYQQTPGQGLQFLFEYFSETQRNKGNFPGRFSGRQFSNSRSEMNVSTLELGDSALYLCASSSRDISYNEQFFGPGTRLTVL.

The rearrangement uses TRBV6-5 and TRBJ1-6, with 7 bases fitting TRBD1. J gave up 7 bases and V 3 bases, and 6 bases lay outside the gene matches. CDR3 length: 15 amino acids. Germline lookup yields CDR1 MNHEY and CDR2 SVGAGI. CDR3 sequence (DNA): TGTGCCAGCAGTTATCGAGGAGGGGGCAATTCACCCCTCCACTTT. Translation: CASSYRGGGNSPLHF.

This clone has just a few counts. The V call is TRBV7-9, the J call TRBJ2-1; D is possibly TRBD1 (5 bases). The germline CDR1 and CDR2 sequences are SEHNR and FQNEAQ (reference sequence). The CDR3 has 15 amino acids. Trimming shortened V by 5 bases and J by 0 bases, and 11 bases separated the two germline ends. The chain's CDR3 is CASSPPGNSYNEQFF. The CDR3 region has the DNA TGTGCCAGCAGCCCGCCAGGGAACTCCTACAATGAGCAGTTCTTC. The variable domain in full, with the rest retrieved from reference TRBV7-9 and TRBJ2-1, is DTGVSQNPRHKITKRGQNVTFRCDPISEHNRLYWYRQTLGQGPEFLTYFQNEAQLEKSRLLSDRFSAERPKGSFSTLEIQRTEQGDSAMYLCASSPPGNSYNEQFFGPGTRLTVL.

V gene TRBV19 combines with J gene TRBJ1-6, with 8 bases aligning to TRBD1. Trimming cost V 9 bases and J 5 bases; bases outside gene matches: 9. Germline V lookup: CDR1 LNHDA, CDR2 SQIVND (reference sequence). The CDR3 is 15 residues long. CDR3 sequence (DNA): TGTGCCAGCAAGACAGGGGAGATGGATAATTCACCCCTCCACTTT. This sequence encodes CASKTGEMDNSPLHF. Full variable domain (outside the CDR3, taken from reference TRBV19 and TRBJ1-6): DGGITQSPKYLFRKEGQNVTLSCEQNLNHDAMYWYRQDPGQGLRLIYYSQIVNDFQKGDIAEGYSVSREKKESFPLTVTSAQKNPTAFYLCASKTGEMDNSPLHFGNGTRLTVT.

The chain employs TRBV18 and TRBJ1-5; 7 nucleotides agree with TRBD1. The length of the CDR3 is 15 residues. The junction had 3 bases not matched to a gene; V was cut back by 4 bases and J by 0 bases. Germline loops: CDR1 KGHSH, CDR2 LQKENI. The CDR3 sequence: CASSLGTDSNQPQHF. The DNA of the CDR3 is TGTGCCAGCTCACTCGGGACAGATAGCAATCAGCCCCAGCATTTT.